The sequence of this T cell receptor beta chain was determined in a study of tumour-infiltrating T cells in Burkitt lymphoma. Study overall: All epidemiological Burkitt lymphoma subtypes were represented in the cohort. Productive clonality predicted overall and progression-free survival. Study-wide findings and caveats: Several public clonotypes were shared across many Burkitt lymphoma patients.

In the case of this clone: Its antigen is currently unknown.

The method was immunoSEQ multiplex PCR; TCRdb's version includes in-frame clones alone and lacks a portion of them. The data hold 46,000 or so clones, with roughly 30% observed a single time. Germline V CDR1 and CDR2: SGHRS, YFSETQ. CDR3 length equals 15 residues. Trimming shortened V by 4 bases and J by 7 bases, and 17 bases separated the two germline ends. Source material: tumor tissue. This TCR was recovered from a human donor with Burkitt lymphoma. This chain joins TRBV5-1 and TRBJ1-4, with a tentative D call TRBD1 (5 bases). The CDR3 coding sequence is TGCGCCAGCAGCGATCAGGGCGGCGGTGGTGAAAAACTGTTTTTT. It encodes CASSDQGGGGEKLFF.